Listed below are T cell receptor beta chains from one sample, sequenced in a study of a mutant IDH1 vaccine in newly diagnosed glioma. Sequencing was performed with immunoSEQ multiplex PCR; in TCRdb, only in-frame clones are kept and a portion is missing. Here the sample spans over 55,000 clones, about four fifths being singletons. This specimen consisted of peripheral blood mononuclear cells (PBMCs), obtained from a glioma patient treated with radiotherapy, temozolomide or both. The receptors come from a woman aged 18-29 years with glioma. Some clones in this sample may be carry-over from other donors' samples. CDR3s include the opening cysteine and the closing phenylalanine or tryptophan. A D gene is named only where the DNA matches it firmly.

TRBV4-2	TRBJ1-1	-	CASSQEGGFNTEAFF
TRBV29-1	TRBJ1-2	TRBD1	CSVWGQGHYGYTF
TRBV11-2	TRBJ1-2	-	CASSSGVVYGYTF
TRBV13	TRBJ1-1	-	CASSLGPEGTEAFF
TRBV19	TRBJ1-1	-	CASKGQQIPNTEAFF
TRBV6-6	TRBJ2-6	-	CASLPAVGANVLTF
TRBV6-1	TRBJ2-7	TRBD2	CASSEAGGGHYEQYF
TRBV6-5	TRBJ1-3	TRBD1	CASSYRTGGGNTIYF
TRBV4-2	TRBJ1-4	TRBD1	CASSQGGQGERNEKLFF
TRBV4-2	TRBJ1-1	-	CASSLGQTNTEAFF
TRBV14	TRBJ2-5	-	CASSQVLETQYF
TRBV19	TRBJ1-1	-	CASSTNSQAEAFF
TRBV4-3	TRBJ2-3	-	CASSQDVGGVGTDTQYF
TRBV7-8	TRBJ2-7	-	CASSLEVSPPGDEQYF
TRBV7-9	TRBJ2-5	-	CASSSFRGEETQYF
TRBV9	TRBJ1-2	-	CASSARDGYTF
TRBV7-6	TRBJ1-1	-	CASSGGVNTEAFF
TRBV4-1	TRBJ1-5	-	CASSHQLRANQPQHF
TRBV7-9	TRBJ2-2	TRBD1	CASSLTGYTGELFF
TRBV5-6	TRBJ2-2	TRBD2	CASSFTSGRTGELFF
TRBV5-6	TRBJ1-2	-	CASSLGERYGYTF
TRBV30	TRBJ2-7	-	CAWQSFGHEQYF
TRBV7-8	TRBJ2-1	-	CASSLEGSSYYNEQFF
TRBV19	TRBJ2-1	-	CASSMPGRSEQFF
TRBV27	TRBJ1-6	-	CASVPMGGLGNSPLHF
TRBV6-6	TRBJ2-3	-	CASEGMTDTQYF
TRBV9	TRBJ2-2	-	CASSENPVPGELFF
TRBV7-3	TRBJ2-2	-	CASSLRGSANTGELFF
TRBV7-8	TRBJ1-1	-	CASMTGVNTEAFF
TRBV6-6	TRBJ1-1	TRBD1	CASSSPQGAVDTEAFF
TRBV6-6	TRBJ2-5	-	CASTQGETQYF
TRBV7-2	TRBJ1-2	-	CASSPGPRGYTF
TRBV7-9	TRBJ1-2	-	CASSLGDGYTF
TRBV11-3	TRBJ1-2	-	CASSLVSLGGNYGYTF
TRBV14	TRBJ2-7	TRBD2	CASSQVGGTEQYF
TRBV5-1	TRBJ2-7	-	CASSFGQEQYF
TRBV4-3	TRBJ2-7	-	CASSQDPGGGYEQYF
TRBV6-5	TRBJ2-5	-	CASSTIRELGETQYF
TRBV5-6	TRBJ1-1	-	CASSLGGTDTEAFF
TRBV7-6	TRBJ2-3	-	CASSFGVTTGDTQYF
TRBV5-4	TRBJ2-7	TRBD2	CASSRTSGSIYEQYF
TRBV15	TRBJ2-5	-	CATPGARRTQYF
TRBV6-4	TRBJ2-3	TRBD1	CASSDSIAGGRDTQYF
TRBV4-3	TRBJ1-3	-	CASSQAPSTGTGNTIYF
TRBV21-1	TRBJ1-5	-	CASSKVGQPQHF
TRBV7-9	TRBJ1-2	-	CASSPTTVASGYTF
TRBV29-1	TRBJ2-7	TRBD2	CSVEDPGGGPYEQYF
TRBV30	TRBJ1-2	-	CAWTGGGLYGYTF
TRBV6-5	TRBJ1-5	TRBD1	CASRYRGRDQPQHF
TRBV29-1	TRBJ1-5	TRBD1	CSVAGGVSNQPQHF